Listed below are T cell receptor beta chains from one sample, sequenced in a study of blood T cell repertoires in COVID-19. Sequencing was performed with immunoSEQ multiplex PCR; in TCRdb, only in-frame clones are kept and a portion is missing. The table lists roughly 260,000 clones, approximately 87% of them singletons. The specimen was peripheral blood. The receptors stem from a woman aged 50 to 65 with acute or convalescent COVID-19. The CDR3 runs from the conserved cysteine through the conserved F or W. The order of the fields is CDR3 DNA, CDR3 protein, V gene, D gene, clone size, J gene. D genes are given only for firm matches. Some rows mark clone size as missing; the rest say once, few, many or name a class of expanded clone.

TGTGCCAGCAGTCCCGACACAAACACCATATATTTT	CASSPDTNTIYF	TRBV5-4	NA	NA	TRBJ1-3
TGTGCCAGCAGACCAACAGGGATGGGTCAGCCCCAGCATTTT	CASRPTGMGQPQHF	TRBV2	NA	NA	TRBJ1-5
TGCGCCAGCAGCTTGGAAGGGACAGGGGAGGGTGAGCAGTTCTTC	CASSLEGTGEGEQFF	TRBV5-1	TRBD1	NA	TRBJ2-1
TGCGCCAGCAGCTTGGCCCCTGTAGTAGCGGGAGCTGTAGATACGCAGTATTTT	CASSLAPVVAGAVDTQYF	TRBV5-1	TRBD2	NA	TRBJ2-3
TGTGCCAGCAGTCGTACAGATACGCAGTATTTT	CASSRTDTQYF	TRBV7-6	NA	NA	TRBJ2-3
TGTGCCAGCAGCTTGAGAGGGGGTTCCTACAATGAGCAGTTCTTC	CASSLRGGSYNEQFF	TRBV5-4	NA	NA	TRBJ2-1
TGTGCCAGCAGTTTAGAGGGCGATGAAAAACTGTTTTTT	CASSLEGDEKLFF	TRBV27	NA	NA	TRBJ1-4
TGTGCCAGCAGCGTCGCCGGGACAGGGGCGACCTATGGCTACACCTTC	CASSVAGTGATYGYTF	TRBV7-2	TRBD1	NA	TRBJ1-2
TGTGCCAGCAGTGAGGAGACAGGGCTTTTCGGAAACACCATATATTTT	CASSEETGLFGNTIYF	TRBV2	TRBD1	NA	TRBJ1-3
TGTGCCAGCAGCTTGTCCGGGACAGGCGAGTCACCCCTCCACTTT	CASSLSGTGESPLHF	TRBV9	TRBD1	NA	TRBJ1-6
TGTGCCAGCAGCTCATACGGGAATGAGCAGTTCTTC	CASSSYGNEQFF	TRBV7-3	NA	NA	TRBJ2-1
TGTGCCAGCAGACTAAGACAGGGTAGGGATGAGCAGTTCTTC	CASRLRQGRDEQFF	TRBV28	TRBD1	NA	TRBJ2-1
TGTGCCAGCAGCCTCGGACTTCTCAATGAGCAGTTCTTC	CASSLGLLNEQFF	TRBV11-3	NA	NA	TRBJ2-1
TGCGCCAGCAGCTTGGTTCCCCCAGGTGCGGGAAACACCATATATTTT	CASSLVPPGAGNTIYF	TRBV5-1	NA	NA	TRBJ1-3
TGTGCCACCACGGGGGAACGGTCGGACACTGAAGCTTTCTTT	CATTGERSDTEAFF	TRBV15	NA	NA	TRBJ1-1
TGTGCCAGCAGCTTCGACAACCAAGAGACCCAGTACTTC	CASSFDNQETQYF	TRBV11-3	NA	NA	TRBJ2-5
TGTGCCAGCAGCCCCACGGGGGGCGCAGATACGCAGTATTTT	CASSPTGGADTQYF	TRBV28	NA	NA	TRBJ2-3
TGTGCCAGCAGCTTAGTTAAGGGGGCAGGTGAAGCTTTCTTT	CASSLVKGAGEAFF	TRBV7-8	TRBD1	NA	TRBJ1-1
TGCAGTGCTAGCGGGAATCAGCCCCAGCATTTT	CSASGNQPQHF	TRBV20-1	NA	NA	TRBJ1-5
TGTGCCAGCAGCCAAGATGCGGTGACAGGGCCCTATGGCTACACCTTC	CASSQDAVTGPYGYTF	TRBV4-2	TRBD1	NA	TRBJ1-2
TGTGCCAGCAGTTACGATTTGCGGGACCCCCAGTACTTC	CASSYDLRDPQYF	TRBV6-2/TRBV6-3	NA	NA	TRBJ2-5
TGTGCCAGTACCCCCAGTCCCACAGGGAGTGATTCACCCCTCCACTTT	CASTPSPTGSDSPLHF	TRBV19	NA	few	TRBJ1-6
TGCGCCAGCAGCTTGGGACTAGCGAGCACAGATACGCAGTATTTT	CASSLGLASTDTQYF	TRBV5-1	TRBD2	NA	TRBJ2-3
TGTGCCAGCAGCTCCCTCATGGGGAGACGGGAGACCCAGTACTTC	CASSSLMGRRETQYF	TRBV11-2	NA	NA	TRBJ2-5
TGTGCCAGCAGCTTAATGGCAGCGGGAGTCCTGTCCGGGGAGCTGTTTTTT	CASSLMAAGVLSGELFF	TRBV7-3	TRBD2	NA	TRBJ2-2
TGTGCCAGCAGCGTAGCGGGGGACTCCCAAGAGACCCAGTACTTC	CASSVAGDSQETQYF	TRBV9	NA	once	TRBJ2-5
TGTGCCATCACCCTGGGCGGGCGGATCGGCTACACCTTC	CAITLGGRIGYTF	TRBV10-3	NA	NA	TRBJ1-2
TGTGCCAGCAGTTTGGATCCAGGGGGAAACTATGGCTACACCTTC	CASSLDPGGNYGYTF	TRBV27	TRBD1	NA	TRBJ1-2
TGTGCCAGTAGTATGCGAACAGAAATTAATGAGCAGTTCTTC	CASSMRTEINEQFF	TRBV19	NA	NA	TRBJ2-1
TGTGCCAGCACCGAACCAATGACCGGGGGCTCTGGAAACACCATATATTTT	CASTEPMTGGSGNTIYF	TRBV28	NA	NA	TRBJ1-3
TGCGCCAGCAGCACCCAGGGGGCTAATGAAAAACTGTTTTTT	CASSTQGANEKLFF	TRBV5-1	TRBD1	NA	TRBJ1-4
TGTGCCACGGAGACTAGCGGGAGTAACGCAGATACGCAGTATTTT	CATETSGSNADTQYF	TRBV28	TRBD2	NA	TRBJ2-3
TGTGCCAGCAGTCAACGACAGTCACTCACTGAAGCTTTCTTT	CASSQRQSLTEAFF	TRBV3-1/TRBV3-2	NA	NA	TRBJ1-1
TGTGCCAGCAGCTACGCGGGCGGGGAGCTGTTTTTT	CASSYAGGELFF	TRBV7-6	NA	NA	TRBJ2-2
TGTGCCAGCAGCCAAGGTGCGGGGCGCGAGCAGTACTTC	CASSQGAGREQYF	TRBV4-2	NA	NA	TRBJ2-7
TGTGCCAGCAGTCCTTGGACAGGGGGCAACGGAAACACCATATATTTT	CASSPWTGGNGNTIYF	TRBV28	TRBD1	NA	TRBJ1-3
TGTGCCAGCAGTTACTTGCGGGAGAGTCTGCAGTACTTC	CASSYLRESLQYF	TRBV6-2/TRBV6-3	TRBD2	NA	TRBJ2-7
TGTGCCAGCAGTTACACGGGTGTTAGGAGCACTGAAGCTTTCTTT	CASSYTGVRSTEAFF	TRBV6-5	NA	NA	TRBJ1-1
TGCGCCAGCACCCCATCGGGGGGGAGGACAGATACGCAGTATTTT	CASTPSGGRTDTQYF	TRBV5-1	TRBD2	NA	TRBJ2-3
TGTGCCAGCAGTTTCCCAGGGTTAATCGGGGAGCTGTTTTTT	CASSFPGLIGELFF	TRBV7-9	NA	NA	TRBJ2-2
TGTGCCAGCAGTTTTGGAAGGGGCGCCGATTCACCCCTCCACTTT	CASSFGRGADSPLHF	TRBV28	NA	NA	TRBJ1-6
TGTGCCAGCAGCCACAGGGGGCCGTACGAGCAGTACTTC	CASSHRGPYEQYF	TRBV28	TRBD1	NA	TRBJ2-7
TGTGCCAGCAGCTCCCACAGGGAATCGGGTCGGGAGCAGTTCTTC	CASSSHRESGREQFF	TRBV7-3	NA	few	TRBJ2-1
TGTGCCAGCAGCTTAGCCTACTACACCGGGGAGCTGTTTTTT	CASSLAYYTGELFF	TRBV11-1	NA	NA	TRBJ2-2